The 22 T cell receptor beta chains listed next were all sequenced from one sample in a study of a mutant IDH1 vaccine in newly diagnosed glioma. Profiled with immunoSEQ multiplex PCR; TCRdb holds only in-frame clones, not every one. Counted here are roughly 52,000 clones, roughly 80% occurring once; the ten biggest clones make up about 6.3%. These receptors have no known antigen. Time point in this sample: week 23, last vaccination. The vaccine gave 300 ug of a 20-mer mutant IDH1 peptide subcutaneously per dose. The specimen comprised PBMCs, sampled from a glioma patient whose treatment included an IDH1 peptide vaccine. All receptors derive from a middle-aged man with glioma.

This chain connects TRBV6-5 to TRBJ1-1; 7 bases match TRBD1. The junction had 9 bases not matched to a gene; V was cut back by 5 bases and J by 6 bases. The CDR3 contains 14 residues. CDR1 is MNHEY and CDR2 is SVGAGI in the germline V gene. The CDR3 region is CASSPQQGLAEAFF. The CDR3 DNA reads as TGTGCCAGCAGTCCGCAACAGGGGTTAGCTGAAGCTTTCTTT.

J is TRBJ2-7 and V is TRBV6-1, with no clear D. CDR3 size: 12 residues. V lost 3 bases, J lost 1 base, and 4 bases lay in between. Germline-derived CDR1 and CDR2 are MNHNS and SASEGT. The CDR3 is CASSDNSYEQYF. The CDR3 DNA reads TGTGCCAGCAGTGACAATTCCTACGAGCAGTACTTC.

The chain couples TRBV9 to TRBJ1-2, with D maybe TRBD1 (5 bases). Germline CDR1 and CDR2: SGDLS and YYNGEE. Trimming took 6 bases from V and 2 from J, leaving 20 bases between them. This CDR3 contains 16 residues. CDR3 DNA sequence: TGTGCCAGCATGGGCCAGGCGGGGCAGACCAACTATGGCTACACCTTC. This codes for CASMGQAGQTNYGYTF.

There are a few counts of this clone. V gene TRBV6-1 combines with J gene TRBJ1-4, with D unclear. The CDR3 has 12 residues. V shed 11 bases and J shed 10 bases, with 17 bases lying between them. Germline V CDR1 and CDR2: MNHNS, SASEGT. The CDR3 here is CASGTKLGKLFF. The CDR3 bases are TGTGCCTCCGGCACAAAATTGGGAAAACTGTTTTTT.

The chain has TRBV5-6 and TRBJ2-7; D possibly corresponds to TRBD2 (6 bases). Trimming shortened V by 4 bases and J by 6 bases, and 17 bases separated the two germline ends. The CDR3 totals 14 residues. Germline CDR1 SGHDT, CDR2 YYEEEE. CDR3 sequence reads: CASSPRGTRREQYF. CDR3 sequence (DNA): TGTGCCAGCAGCCCGCGGGGTACTAGGCGCGAGCAGTACTTC.

A few counts support this clone. V is TRBV5-1 and J is TRBJ1-2; possibly TRBD1 for D (5 bases). The CDR3 is 13 amino acids. Germline-derived CDR1 and CDR2 are SGHRS and YFSETQ. Trimming took 4 bases from V and 7 from J, leaving 14 bases between them. CDR3 in DNA: TGCGCCAGCAGCGCGGGGGAGTTGGGTGGCTACACCTTC. Encoded protein: CASSAGELGGYTF.

This sequence joins TRBV7-6 and TRBJ2-1; 9 bases agree with TRBD2. This CDR3 comprises 15 residues. V shed 6 bases, J shed 2 bases, and the junction held 5 bases outside the gene matches. Germline loops: CDR1 SGHVS, CDR2 FNYEAQ. The CDR3 DNA reads as TGTGCCAGCAGTCTCAGCGGGGGGCCCTACAATGAGCAGTTCTTC. It yields the protein CASSLSGGPYNEQFF. Full variable domain (missing parts from reference TRBV7-6 and TRBJ2-1): GAGVSQSPRYKVTKRGQDVALRCDPISGHVSLYWYRQALGQGPEFLTYFNYEAQQDKSGLPNDRFSAERPEGSISTLTIQRTEQRDSAMYRCASSLSGGPYNEQFFGPGTRLTVL.

This clone appeared once. J is TRBJ1-5 and V is TRBV6-5; possible D gene TRBD1, 5 bases. V was pared by 5 bases and J by 2 bases, with 10 bases between. The CDR3 is made up of 14 amino acids. From germline, CDR1 is MNHEY and CDR2 SVGAGI. The CDR3 is CASSQVGGNQPQHF. In DNA, the CDR3 is TGTGCCAGCAGTCAGGTAGGGGGCAATCAGCCCCAGCATTTT.

This clone was seen a single time. The CDR3 is CASTPPRRGGSPYEQYF. The CDR3 DNA reads as TGCGCCAGCACCCCGCCCCGGCGAGGCGGTTCTCCCTACGAGCAGTACTTC. The chain is built from TRBV10-1 and TRBJ2-7; no reliable D call. Germline values: CDR1 WNHNN, CDR2 SYGVQD (reference sequence). CDR3 length equals 17 residues. The V end was cut by 7 bases, the J end by 2 bases, with 24 bases between.

The CDR3 region is CASKEGGTNTEAFF. The CDR3 coding sequence is TGCGCCAGCAAAGAAGGGGGGACGAACACTGAAGCTTTCTTT. The chain uses TRBV4-1 and TRBJ1-1; D perhaps matches TRBD1 (6 bases). CDR1 MGHRA and CDR2 YSYEKL come from the germline V gene. V dropped 7 bases and J dropped 1 base, with 13 bases sitting between them. CDR3 length: 14 amino acids.

The chain recombines TRBV27 with TRBJ1-2; perhaps TRBD1 as D (6 bases). Germline-derived CDR1 and CDR2 are MNHEY and SMNVEV (reference sequence). The CDR3 runs to 14 residues. Trimming shortened V by 4 bases and J by 4 bases, and 13 bases separated the two germline ends. CDR3 sequence (DNA): TGTGCCAGCAGTTCCCGGACAGCGGTCTATGGCTACACCTTC. Translated, it gives CASSSRTAVYGYTF.

The V and J genes are TRBV6-5 and TRBJ1-6; maybe TRBD1 (5 bases). CDR1 is MNHEY and CDR2 is SVGAGI in the germline V gene. The CDR3 runs to 14 residues. Trimming stripped 5 bases from V and 7 bases from J, with 12 bases between. The CDR3 coding sequence is TGTGCCAGCAGTCTTAAGGAGGGGAATTCACCCCTCCACTTT. As protein: CASSLKEGNSPLHF.

CDR3 sequence (DNA): TGTGCCAGCGTTGGGAAGGGGAGCCCTAATGAAAAACTGTTTTTT. This sequence encodes CASVGKGSPNEKLFF. The V and J genes are TRBV2 and TRBJ1-4; D is perhaps TRBD1 (5 bases). Germline CDR1 and CDR2: SNHLY and FYNNEI. The CDR3 is 15 residues long. Trimming removed 8 bases at V and 3 bases at J, with 16 bases between.

The count of this clone is one. The chain uses TRBV20-1 and TRBJ2-7, with unresolved D. Germline CDR1 DFQATT, CDR2 SNEGSKA (reference sequence). Trimming cost V 6 bases and J 7 bases, with 13 bases left between them. This CDR3 region has 11 residues. This CDR3 is CSAQKVREQYF. The CDR3 bases are TGCAGTGCACAAAAGGTGAGGGAGCAGTACTTC.

The V and J genes are TRBV5-1 and TRBJ2-2; TRBD1 agrees at 9 bases. The CDR3 is made up of 15 amino acids. Germline assignment: CDR1 SGHRS and CDR2 YFSETQ. The junction had 8 bases not matched to a gene; V was cut back by 4 bases and J by 7 bases. The CDR3 loop is CASSQTGGAGGELFF. The CDR3 DNA follows: TGCGCCAGCAGCCAAACAGGGGGCGCGGGCGGGGAGCTGTTTTTT.

The chain links TRBV2 to TRBJ2-5; D perhaps matches TRBD2 (5 bases). The germline V gene has CDR1 SNHLY and CDR2 FYNNEI. This CDR3 spans 14 amino acids. The V and J ends lost 7 bases and 1 base respectively, with 13 bases between them. The DNA for the CDR3 is TGTGCCAGCATGAAGGAGGATCCCCAAGAGACCCAGTACTTC. It translates to CASMKEDPQETQYF. Supplemented by reference TRBV2 and TRBJ2-5, the full variable domain reads EPEVTQTPSHQVTQMGQEVILRCVPISNHLYFYWYRQILGQKVEFLVSFYNNEISEKSEIFDDQFSVERPDGSNFTLKIRSTKLEDSAMYFCASMKEDPQETQYFGPGTRLLVL.

CDR3 sequence: CASSLGSGFTEAFF. The DNA for the CDR3 is TGTGCCAGCAGCTTAGGTTCGGGGTTCACTGAAGCTTTCTTT. The chain carries TRBV7-8 and TRBJ1-1; D remains unclear. The CDR3 is 14 residues long. Germline-derived CDR1 and CDR2 are SGHVS and FQNEAQ. V lost 1 base, J lost 4 bases, and 10 bases lay in between. The full variable domain, completed using reference TRBV7-8 and TRBJ1-1, is GAGVSQSPRYKVAKRGQDVALRCDPISGHVSLFWYQQALGQGPEFLTYFQNEAQLDKSGLPSDRFFAERPEGSVSTLKIQRTQQEDSAVYLCASSLGSGFTEAFFGQGTRLTVV.

This clone was picked up one time. The chain uses TRBV19 and TRBJ2-3; 15 nucleotides agree with TRBD2. The junction had 18 bases not matched to a gene; V was cut back by 6 bases and J by 2 bases. Per germline, CDR1 LNHDA and CDR2 SQIVND (reference sequence). The CDR3 is made up of 21 amino acids. The CDR3 DNA reads as TGTGCCAGTAGCCCCCCGCGGGGCGGACTAGCGGGGGGGAGGCCCACAGATACGCAGTATTTT. Its protein product is CASSPPRGGLAGGRPTDTQYF.

The V gene is TRBV5-1, the J gene TRBJ1-2, with a possible D match to TRBD1 (6 bases). From germline, CDR1 is SGHRS and CDR2 YFSETQ. With 4 bases removed from V and 8 bases from J, the gap between germline ends came to 21 bases. This CDR3 has 15 amino acids. CDR3 sequence reads: CASSPEQGTMMGYTF. CDR3 bases: TGCGCCAGCAGCCCCGAACAGGGAACTATGATGGGCTACACCTTC.

The chain employs TRBV5-8 and TRBJ1-5; D not resolved. Germline V gene data show CDR1 as SGHTS and CDR2 as YDEGEE. Trimming stripped 5 bases from V and 6 bases from J, with 9 bases between. CDR3 length equals 12 residues. The CDR3 region has the DNA TGTGCCAGCAGTAAGACGGTTCAGCCCCAGCATTTT. Translating it yields CASSKTVQPQHF.

This sequence joins TRBV5-1 and TRBJ2-5; tentative D call: TRBD2 (6 bases). Germline CDR1 is SGHRS and CDR2 is YFSETQ. The germline V and J ends were trimmed by 4 bases and 2 bases, with 15 bases remaining between them. The CDR3 has 15 amino acids. CDR3 region: CASSEPLAPQETQYF. CDR3 sequence (DNA): TGCGCCAGCAGCGAACCTCTAGCGCCGCAAGAGACCCAGTACTTC.

The chain employs TRBV27 and TRBJ2-1; tentatively, D is TRBD1 (6 bases). Germline-derived CDR1 and CDR2 are MNHEY and SMNVEV (reference sequence). The CDR3 runs to 15 residues. V was cut by 6 bases and J by 4 bases, with 16 bases left in between. This CDR3 reads CASRFRQDLYNEQFF. Here the CDR3 DNA reads TGTGCCAGCAGATTCCGACAGGACCTATACAATGAGCAGTTCTTC.